The present TCR beta chain was sequenced within a study of cytomegalovirus exposure and HLA in healthy donors. Trimming took 0 bases from V and 7 from J; bases not matched to a gene: 8. Germline assignment: CDR1 MNHNS and CDR2 SASEGT. CDR3 length: 15 residues. A multiplex PCR was run with 60 Vbeta primers and 13 Jbeta primers. TCRdb's copy holds only in-frame clones and misses some; the assay was immunoSEQ multiplex PCR. The sample lists approximately 140,000 clones, about four fifths occurring once. This sequence was found in a man between 18 and 35 years old in good health and CMV-seropositive. The chain combines TRBV6-1 with TRBJ2-5; the match to TRBD1 covers 7 bases. The sample taken for sequencing was PBMCs. The CDR3: CASSEARQGGTTQYF. Here the CDR3 DNA reads TGTGCCAGCAGTGAAGCGCGACAAGGGGGCACGACCCAGTACTTC.